The T cell receptor beta chain under discussion was sequenced for a study of human T cells and chemical hapten exposure. The CDR3 contains 13 residues. From germline, CDR1 is SGHDN and CDR2 FVKESK. The germline V and J ends were trimmed by 6 bases and 1 base, with 7 bases remaining between them. Points from the study as a whole: TCRs above 1 in 1000 frequency did not change with DPC sensitization.

A word on this clonotype: Its antigen is still unknown.

The library gave individual cDNA molecules unique molecular identifiers. From the RACE reads, TCRdb called clonotypes with MiXCR, one entry per CDR3 protein. The sample holds approximately 45,000 distinct CDR3 sequences, approximately 4.5% seen once. Noted time point: healthy volunteer bleed at 2 weeks. Sequencing started from total RNA isolated from unfractionated whole blood. This sequence was found in a female donor in good health. Some clones in this sample may be carry-over from other donors' samples. Sample: whole blood. This sequence joins TRBV14 and TRBJ1-3; D unresolved. The CDR3 loop is CASSRESGNTIYF. CDR3 nucleotide sequence: TGTGCCAGCAGTCGTGAGTCTGGAAACACCATATATTTT.